This TCR beta chain was identified during a study of technical replicates of blood from a few donors. Method: immunoSEQ multiplex PCR; TCRdb's copy keeps in-frame clones and lacks some. There are tens of thousands of clones in the sample; approximately 95% occur only once, and 0.2% to 0.3% lies in the top ten. Germline V CDR1 and CDR2: SGHRS, YFSETQ. There are 18 residues in the CDR3. The germline V and J ends were trimmed by 4 bases and 2 bases, with 23 bases remaining between them. The sequenced sample was T cells isolated from PBMCs. The sequence derives from a human donor in good health. The chain links TRBV5-1 to TRBJ2-3, with D maybe TRBD1 (6 bases). The CDR3 nucleotides are TGCGCCAGCAGCGCCAACCCTAACAGGGCTTTATCCACAGATACGCAGTATTTT. Amino acids: CASSANPNRALSTDTQYF.